This T cell receptor (beta chain) was captured by sequencing in a study of cytomegalovirus exposure and HLA in healthy donors. In the case of this clone: Its cognate antigen is unknown.

Study results and caveats: Certain indistinguishable V segments, among them TRBV6-2 and TRBV6-3, were excluded. It was likely that a cluster of highly shared sequence variants was a sequencing artifact.

Germline CDR1 reads SGHRS; CDR2 reads YFSETQ. Losses at the gene ends were 4 bases for V and 9 bases for J; bases not matched to a gene: 4. CDR3 size: 14 residues. In the PCR, 60 Vbeta and 13 Jbeta primers were used. Only in-frame clones appear in the TCRdb table, and some are missing; sequencing was by immunoSEQ multiplex PCR. The repertoire includes some 130,000 clones, around three quarters of them detected once, and 6.5% sits in the top ten. The gene calls are TRBV5-1 and TRBJ1-6; TRBD1 matches 10 bases. Sample: PBMCs. The clonotype originates from a man aged 40-49 years in good health and CMV-seropositive. CDR3 in amino acids: CASSIGQGVSPLHF. CDR3 coding DNA: TGCGCCAGCAGCATCGGACAGGGGGTTTCACCCCTCCACTTT.